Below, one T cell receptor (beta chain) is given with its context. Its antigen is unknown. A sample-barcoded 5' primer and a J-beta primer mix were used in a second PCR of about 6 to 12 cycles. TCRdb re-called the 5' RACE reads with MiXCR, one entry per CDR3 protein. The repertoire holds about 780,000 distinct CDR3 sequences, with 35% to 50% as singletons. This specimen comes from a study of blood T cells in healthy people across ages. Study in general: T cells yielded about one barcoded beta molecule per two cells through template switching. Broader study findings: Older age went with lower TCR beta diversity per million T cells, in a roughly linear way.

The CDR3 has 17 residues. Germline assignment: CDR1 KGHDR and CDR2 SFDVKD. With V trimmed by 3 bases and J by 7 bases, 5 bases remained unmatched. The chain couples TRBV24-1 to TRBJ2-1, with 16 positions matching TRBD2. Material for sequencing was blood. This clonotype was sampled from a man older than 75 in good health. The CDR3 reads CATSDTGLAGGQNEQFF. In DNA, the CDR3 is TGTGCCACCAGTGATACGGGACTAGCGGGAGGGCAGAATGAGCAGTTCTTC.